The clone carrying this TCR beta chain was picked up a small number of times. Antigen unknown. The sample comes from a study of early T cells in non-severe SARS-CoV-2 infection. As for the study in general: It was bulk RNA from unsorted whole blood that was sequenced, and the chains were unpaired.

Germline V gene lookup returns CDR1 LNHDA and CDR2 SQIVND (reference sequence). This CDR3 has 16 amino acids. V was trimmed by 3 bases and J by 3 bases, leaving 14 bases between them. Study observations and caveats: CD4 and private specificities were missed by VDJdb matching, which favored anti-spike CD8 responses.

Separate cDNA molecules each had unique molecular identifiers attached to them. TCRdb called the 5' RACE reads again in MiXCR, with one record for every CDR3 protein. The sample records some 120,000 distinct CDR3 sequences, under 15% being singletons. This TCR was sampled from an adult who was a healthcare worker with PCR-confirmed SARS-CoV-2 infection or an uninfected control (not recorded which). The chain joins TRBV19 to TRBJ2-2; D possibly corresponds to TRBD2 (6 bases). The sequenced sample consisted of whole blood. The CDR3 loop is CASSIWGRRYTGELFF. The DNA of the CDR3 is TGTGCCAGTAGTATTTGGGGGAGGAGGTACACCGGGGAGCTGTTTTTT.